The entry that follows covers one T cell receptor (beta chain) sequence. The antigen is not known. This specimen comes from a study of cytomegalovirus exposure and HLA in healthy donors. Points from the study as a whole: Later analysis demonstrated an association between a missense DCLRE1C variant and TCR beta V- and J-gene trimming. Across donors, sequencing depth was assumed by presence/absence analyses to be roughly uniform. A previous analysis found most TCR beta V segments productive roughly 90% or roughly 30% of the time. Most of the CMV-associated TCR beta chains (in a later analysis) appeared to be HLA-restricted.

The PCR was carried out with 60 Vbeta primers and 13 Jbeta primers. Sequencing used immunoSEQ multiplex PCR; TCRdb keeps in-frame clones, though not all of them. This table has under 150,000 clones, 75% to 80% appearing once. Sequenced: PBMCs. This TCR was sampled from a woman in her forties in good health and CMV-seronegative.

This CDR3 is CASSLGPSGEQFF. The CDR3 DNA sequence: TGTGCCAGCAGCTTAGGCCCGAGCGGTGAGCAGTTCTTC. This chain joins TRBV11-2 and TRBJ2-1, with TRBD2 as a possible D gene (5 bases). Per the germline V gene, CDR1 is SGHAT and CDR2 is FQNNGV. Trimming took 1 base from V and 9 from J, leaving 10 bases between them. The CDR3 length is 13 residues.